One sample yielded the 18 T cell receptor beta chains listed below, sequenced in a study of blood T cells in healthy people across ages. For the second PCR, which ran for roughly 7 to 11 cycles, a sample-barcoded 5' primer and a J-beta primer mix were used. TCRdb re-derived calls from the 5' RACE reads in MiXCR, one entry per CDR3 protein. Of roughly 1.7 million distinct CDR3 sequences in the sample, 34% were seen once. Source material: blood. The receptor set was obtained from a woman in her twenties or thirties in good health.

This clonotype has at least ten counts. V gene TRBV29-1 combines with J gene TRBJ2-3; a weak D match, TRBD1 (5 bases). This CDR3 comprises 14 residues. The germline V gene encodes CDR1 SQVTM and CDR2 ANQGSEA. The V end was cut by 2 bases, the J end by 2 bases, with 11 bases between. CDR3 residues: CSVELGRDTDTQYF. Here the CDR3 DNA reads TGCAGCGTTGAATTGGGCAGGGACACAGATACGCAGTATTTT.

Ten or more counts support this clonotype. The CDR3 region is CASSYRTSGGNEQFF. The CDR3 coding sequence is TGTGCCAGCAGTTACAGGACTAGCGGGGGTAATGAGCAGTTCTTC. The chain has TRBV6-2 or TRBV6-3 and TRBJ2-1; TRBD2 agrees at 13 bases. V shed 2 bases, J shed 7 bases, and the junction held 2 bases outside the gene matches. Germline V lookup: CDR1 MNHEY, CDR2 SVGEGT. CDR3 length equals 15 residues.

The V gene is TRBV20-1, the J gene TRBJ1-2; no clear D. The CDR3 has 14 residues. Germline V gene lookup returns CDR1 DFQATT and CDR2 SNEGSKA (reference sequence). With 0 bases removed from V and 8 bases from J, the gap between germline ends came to 16 bases. The CDR3 DNA is TGCAGTGCTAGAGATTTCGGGCGAGGAGGGGGCTACACCTTC. Encoded protein: CSARDFGRGGGYTF.

The chain recombines TRBV7-9 with TRBJ2-7; TRBD2 aligns across 11 bases. Trimming at V came to 8 bases and at J to 0 bases, leaving 12 bases not matched to a gene. CDR3 length: 17 residues. Germline lookup yields CDR1 SEHNR and CDR2 FQNEAQ (reference sequence). The chain's CDR3 is CASGTSGGQRSSYEQYF. The CDR3 DNA follows: TGTGCCAGCGGAACTAGCGGGGGTCAAAGGAGCTCCTACGAGCAGTACTTC.

The chain joins TRBV6-1 to TRBJ1-1; D not certain. CDR1 is MNHNS and CDR2 is SASEGT in the germline V gene. The CDR3 runs 12 residues. V lost 8 bases and J lost 0, with 7 bases in between. Written as DNA, the CDR3 is TGTGCCAGCGCCCTTATGAACACTGAAGCTTTCTTT. Translation gives CASALMNTEAFF.

This chain connects TRBV4-1 to TRBJ2-1; D is perhaps TRBD1 or TRBD2 (5 bases each). The V gene's germline CDR1 is MGHRA and CDR2 YSYEKL. V shed 3 bases and J shed 4 bases, with 16 bases lying between them. The CDR3 sequence is 16 residues long. Here the CDR3 reads CASSQPRLGVYNEQFF. The CDR3 DNA reads TGCGCCAGCAGCCAGCCTCGGTTGGGGGTTTACAATGAGCAGTTCTTC.

The rearrangement joins TRBV20-1 to TRBJ1-2, with no clear D. V was cut by 7 bases and J by 4 bases, with 16 bases left in between. Germline lookup yields CDR1 DFQATT and CDR2 SNEGSKA (reference sequence). There are 13 residues in the CDR3. The CDR3 loop is CSVADHEAYGYTF. The CDR3, as DNA: TGCAGTGTCGCAGATCACGAGGCCTATGGCTACACCTTC.

This chain uses TRBV5-1 with TRBJ2-6; D unclear. Germline V gene lookup returns CDR1 SGHRS and CDR2 YFSETQ. The ends were cut back, 2 bases at V and 2 bases at J, with 8 bases in the middle. This CDR3 has 15 residues. DNA for the CDR3: TGCGCCAGCAGCTTCTCGGTGACTGGGGCCAACGTCCTGACTTTC. Translated, it gives CASSFSVTGANVLTF. Looking up the rest from reference TRBV5-1 and TRBJ2-6 gives the full variable domain: KAGVTQTPRYLIKTRGQQVTLSCSPISGHRSVSWYQQTPGQGLQFLFEYFSETQRNKGNFPGRFSGRQFSNSRSEMNVSTLELGDSALYLCASSFSVTGANVLTFGAGSRLTVL.

This clonotype was observed many times. The rearrangement uses TRBV20-1 and TRBJ2-3; 14 positions match TRBD2. Losses at the gene ends were 3 bases for V and 1 base for J; bases not matched to a gene: 3. CDR3 length equals 16 residues. Germline V gene data show CDR1 as DFQATT and CDR2 as SNEGSKA (reference sequence). The DNA of the CDR3 is TGCAGTGCTAGTACGGGACTAGCGGGGGGCACAGATACGCAGTATTTT. It yields the protein CSASTGLAGGTDTQYF.

The chain carries TRBV10-2 and TRBJ2-2; 9 bases are shared with TRBD1. Per germline, CDR1 WSHSY and CDR2 SAAADI. V dropped 6 bases and J dropped 5; count of bases not matched to a gene: 10. The CDR3 contains 16 residues. The CDR3 DNA reads as TGCGCCAGCAGGGGGGGACAGGGTATTGGAACCGGGGAGCTGTTTTTT. This translates into CASRGGQGIGTGELFF.

With regard to this clonotype: A much larger clone differs from this one at a single base, so this may be a read error. The rearrangement joins TRBV4-2 to TRBJ2-7; 10 bases match TRBD2. There are 21 residues in the CDR3. With V trimmed by 1 base and J by 0 bases, 18 bases remained unmatched. Germline V CDR1 and CDR2: LGHNA, YNFKEQ. CDR3 amino acids: CASSQAPGASGRAPLSYEQYF. Here the CDR3 DNA reads TGTGCCAGCAGCCAAGCCCCTGGGGCTAGCGGGAGAGCACCTCTCTCCTACGAGCAGTACTTC.

The chain has TRBV4-2 and TRBJ2-3; 7 bases line up with TRBD1. Germline V gives CDR1 LGHNA, CDR2 YNFKEQ. Trimming at V came to 0 bases and at J to 2 bases, leaving 11 bases not matched to a gene. The CDR3 is made up of 18 amino acids. The CDR3 DNA sequence: TGTGCCAGCAGCCAAGACCAACGGACAGGAGGAGTCACAGATACGCAGTATTTT. Translated, it gives CASSQDQRTGGVTDTQYF.

The chain is built from TRBV7-2 and TRBJ2-7; 7 nucleotides align to TRBD1. Germline CDR1 reads SGHTA; CDR2 reads FQGNSA. V lost 6 bases, J lost 2 bases, and 10 bases stayed unmatched. The CDR3 is 15 amino acids. The CDR3 sequence is CASSLLSGTAYEQYF. The DNA for the CDR3 is TGTGCCAGCAGTTTACTGTCCGGGACAGCCTACGAGCAGTACTTC.

This clonotype was counted only a few times. The CDR3 region is CSVGEGATEAFF. CDR3 coding DNA: TGCAGCGTCGGGGAGGGGGCCACTGAAGCTTTCTTT. The chain combines TRBV29-1 with TRBJ1-1; 7 positions match TRBD1. The J segment lost 4 bases and the V segment lost 6 bases, leaving 5 bases of the junction unmatched. CDR3 length: 12 residues. Germline V gives CDR1 SQVTM, CDR2 ANQGSEA.

This chain uses TRBV6-1 with TRBJ2-3; D remains unclear. The CDR3 has 15 residues. V was clipped by 4 bases and J by 2 bases, with 13 bases between them. CDR1 is MNHNS and CDR2 is SASEGT in the germline V gene. As DNA, the CDR3 is TGTGCCAGCAGTGGTACACAGCTTAACACAGATACGCAGTATTTT. This sequence encodes CASSGTQLNTDTQYF.

J is TRBJ2-7 and V is TRBV6-5; TRBD2 might be the D (5 bases). CDR1 is MNHEY, CDR2 SVGAGI, per germline. This CDR3 comprises 13 residues. Trimming stripped 2 bases from V and 6 bases from J, with 11 bases between. CDR3 in DNA: TGTGCCAGCAGTTACAGGCGGGTCGGCGAGCAGTACTTC. This translates into CASSYRRVGEQYF.

V is TRBV10-3 and J is TRBJ1-4; D may be TRBD1 (6 bases). The CDR3 is 15 residues long. Germline lookup yields CDR1 ENHRY and CDR2 SYGVKD. V dropped 0 bases and J dropped 5 bases, with 10 bases sitting between them. As DNA, the CDR3 is TGTGCCATCAGTGAGTCGCTCCAGGGGAATGAAAAACTGTTTTTT. It specifies CAISESLQGNEKLFF.

There are a few counts of this clonotype. This rearrangement joins TRBV7-9 to TRBJ2-7; 7 nucleotides align to TRBD1. The CDR3 totals 13 residues. Per the germline V gene, CDR1 is SEHNR and CDR2 is FQNEAQ (reference sequence). The junction had 7 bases not matched to a gene; V was cut back by 8 bases and J by 3 bases. The CDR3 sequence: CASYKTGNYEQYF. The CDR3, as DNA: TGTGCCAGCTATAAGACAGGGAACTACGAGCAGTACTTC.